What follows describes a single T cell receptor beta chain. CDR1 and CDR2 from the germline V gene are LNHDA and SQIVND (reference sequence). V lost 5 bases and J lost 4; bases outside the gene matches: 2. This CDR3 comprises 13 residues. The sample comes from a study of blood T cell repertoires in COVID-19. Study-wide context: Spain, Italy and the United States supplied samples that represented acute and convalescent COVID-19. Nucleic acid was either cDNA or gDNA, and it came from T cells, B-cell-depleted T cells, or PBMCs.

In the original analysis: Amplifying reference gene primers gave estimates of nucleated cell counts. Libraries were prepared by immunoSEQ multiplex PCR; TCRdb keeps only in-frame clonotypes and omits some of them. The V and J calls and the clone size are those of that table, but D and trimming were determined from the DNA. The sample contains roughly 250,000 clones, roughly 83% of which appear only once. The sample consisted of peripheral blood. This chain uses TRBV19 with TRBJ2-1; 7 bases fit TRBD2. This clonotype originated in a woman of 80 years or more with acute or convalescent COVID-19. The CDR3 DNA reads as TGTGCCAGTAGTGGGGACTATTACAATGAGCAGTTCTTC. The encoded protein is CASSGDYYNEQFF.